The present TCR beta chain was sequenced within a study of cytomegalovirus exposure and HLA in healthy donors. With 60 Vbeta and 13 Jbeta primers, the PCR was carried out. Profiling relied on immunoSEQ multiplex PCR, and the TCRdb table lists in-frame clones only, not all of them. Of fewer than 250,000 clones in the sample, approximately 79% were seen once. On this clone: What it binds is not known.

Study-level findings and limits: Cytomegalovirus-associated TCR beta chains were listed, numbering 164. As was reported, the classifier diagnosed cytomegalovirus status with high specificity and sensitivity. Whilst most TCR sequences proved rare, a subset of public TCRs occurred across many donors. A prior analysis recorded that most TCR beta V segments were productive about 87% or about 30% of the time.

The CDR3 has 14 residues. CDR1 is MNHEY and CDR2 is SMNVEV in the germline V gene (reference sequence). With V trimmed by 6 bases and J by 3 bases, 8 bases remained unmatched. V is TRBV27 and J is TRBJ2-7; 7 nucleotides match TRBD1. This receptor was taken from a male donor in good health and CMV-seronegative. Material for sequencing was PBMCs. CDR3 bases: TGTGCCAGCAGCCCTAGGGGGCGATACTACGAGCAGTACTTC. It specifies CASSPRGRYYEQYF.